This T cell receptor (beta chain) is drawn from a study of regulatory T cells in long-lasting Graves disease. The time point here: newly diagnosed GD, antithyroid drugs for less than 3 months. PBMC-extracted RNA yielded the TCR library. With iRepertoire HTBI primers and Arm-PCR of CDR3 regions, TCR beta libraries were built. Under the authors' procedure: In the combined samples, approximately 62 TRBV and 14 TRBJ segments were identified. TCRdb fed the multiplex PCR reads into MiXCR, producing one record per CDR3 protein. The V and J calls and clone size come from TCRdb's table, not from the authors' own analysis. The sample lists approximately 350,000 distinct CDR3 sequences, approximately 10% seen once, with 18% in the top ten. Findings and caveats of the study: New patients shared fewer public clonotypes (roughly 910) than persistent patients did (2,741).

The CDR3 extends over 14 amino acids. V lost 3 bases, J lost 2 bases, and 5 bases stayed unmatched. Germline V gene lookup returns CDR1 DFQATT and CDR2 SNEGSKA (reference sequence). This clonotype came up many times. Its antigen is still unknown. Another study also made use of these data, one on T cells in Graves' hyperthyroidism and ophthalmopathy. That paper states: RT-PCR in the first round (using the HTBI primer set) targeted the TCR CDR3. The model made its ophthalmopathy prediction, and onset followed a median about 6.8 months later.

This sequence joins TRBV20-1 and TRBJ2-3; 7 bases are shared with TRBD1. The sequenced sample was peripheral blood mononuclear cells (PBMCs), obtained at new diagnosis, from a patient treated with antithyroid drugs. The receptor was derived from a woman aged 18-29 years with Graves disease. CDR3 nucleotide sequence: TGCAGTGCTAGGGGGACAGATTCCACAGATACGCAGTATTTT. Protein product: CSARGTDSTDTQYF.